The 32 T cell receptor beta chains in this list originate from one sample, sequenced in a study of blood T cell repertoires in COVID-19 (dated by TCRdb to 2020 to 2021). The library was obtained by the immunoSEQ multiplex PCR assay. TCRdb re-hosts the immuneACCESS table, in-frame sequences only. Its copies lack some clones; in the studies checked, an unresolved V gene accounts for under half of them, and the cause for the rest is not known. The sample table records over 80,000 clones; 79% of these occur just once. Jointly, the top ten make up 15% to 20% of the sample. Sequenced material: peripheral blood. The receptors stem from a woman aged 80 or older with active or convalescent COVID-19.

The V and J genes are TRBV5-1 and TRBJ2-5; a weak D match, TRBD1 (6 bases). The germline gives CDR1 SGHRS, CDR2 YFSETQ. This CDR3 is 14 amino acids long. Trimming cost V 0 bases and J 5 bases, with 11 bases left between them. The CDR3 region has the DNA TGCGCCAGCAGCTTGGGACAGGTTCTCGAGACCCAGTACTTC. Its translation: CASSLGQVLETQYF. Drawing the rest from reference TRBV5-1 and TRBJ2-5, the complete variable domain is KAGVTQTPRYLIKTRGQQVTLSCSPISGHRSVSWYQQTPGQGLQFLFEYFSETQRNKGNFPGRFSGRQFSNSRSEMNVSTLELGDSALYLCASSLGQVLETQYFGPGTRLLVL.

This clone came up a few times. J is TRBJ2-1 and V is TRBV5-4; 8 nucleotides agree with TRBD1. The CDR3 contains 15 residues. V lost 4 bases to trimming and J lost 3 bases; unmatched junction nucleotides: 6. The germline CDR1 and CDR2 sequences are SGHNT and YYREEE (reference sequence). The CDR3 coding sequence is TGTGCCAGCAGCCTGAGGGACAGGCACTACAATGAGCAGTTCTTC. It yields the protein CASSLRDRHYNEQFF. The whole variable domain, remainder taken from reference TRBV5-4 and TRBJ2-1, is ETGVTQSPTHLIKTRGQQVTLRCSSQSGHNTVSWYQQALGQGPQFIFQYYREEENGRGNFPPRFSGLQFPNYSSELNVNALELDDSALYLCASSLRDRHYNEQFFGPGTRLTVL.

The genes are TRBV28 and TRBJ1-2; 7 bases fit TRBD1. V trimming: 7 bases; J trimming: 5 bases; junction bases outside the gene matches: 10. Germline V gives CDR1 MDHEN, CDR2 SYDVKM. This CDR3 has 14 amino acids. The CDR3 loop reads CASKSGQAWYGYTF. DNA for the CDR3: TGTGCCAGCAAAAGTGGACAGGCGTGGTATGGCTACACCTTC.

The chain uses TRBV6-5 and TRBJ2-3; D gene uncertain. Trimming pared 2 bases from V and 0 bases from J, leaving 9 bases between. This CDR3 has 15 amino acids. Germline-derived CDR1 and CDR2 are MNHEY and SVGAGI. CDR3 sequence (DNA): TGTGCCAGCAGTTACGGGCAGCCGAGCACAGATACGCAGTATTTT. It translates to CASSYGQPSTDTQYF.

The genes are TRBV6-2 or TRBV6-3 and TRBJ1-2, with D unclear. V was clipped by 2 bases and J by 8 bases, with 12 bases between them. Germline CDR1 MNHEY, CDR2 SVGEGT. The CDR3 covers 13 residues. DNA for the CDR3: TGTGCCAGCAGTTACCCGAACGAGGAGGGCTACACCTTC. Amino acids: CASSYPNEEGYTF.

This chain connects TRBV27 to TRBJ1-1; D perhaps matches TRBD1 (6 bases). The V end lost 7 bases, the J end lost 5 bases, and 20 bases lay between the germline ends. This CDR3 has 15 amino acids. The germline CDR1 and CDR2 sequences are MNHEY and SMNVEV (reference sequence). The CDR3 nucleotides are TGTGCCAGCAACCAGGAAGTGGGGGCTAGAACTGAAGCTTTCTTT. It encodes CASNQEVGARTEAFF.

J is TRBJ1-2 and V is TRBV6-6; tentative D call: TRBD1 (6 bases). The CDR3 covers 13 residues. Looked up from germline, CDR1 is MNHNY and CDR2 is SVGAGI (reference sequence). V was clipped by 6 bases and J by 4 bases, with 12 bases between them. The CDR3, as DNA: TGTGCCAGCAGATTGGACAGCGCCTATGGCTACACCTTC. Translating it yields CASRLDSAYGYTF.

This sequence joins TRBV5-5 and TRBJ2-3; D not certain. CDR1 and CDR2 from the germline V gene are SGHKS and YYEKEE (reference sequence). The ends were cut back, 0 bases at V and 1 base at J, with 15 bases in the middle. The CDR3 extends over 17 amino acids. CDR3 amino acids: CASSLAGRSLRTDTQYF. The CDR3 DNA is TGTGCCAGCAGCTTGGCCGGTCGGTCGCTCCGCACAGATACGCAGTATTTT.

This clone was recorded once. The rearrangement uses TRBV3-1 (or the pseudogene TRBV3-2) and TRBJ2-7, with TRBD2 matching 8 bases. The CDR3 consists of 15 residues. In germline, CDR1 is LGHDT, CDR2 YNNKEL (reference sequence). V was pared by 2 bases and J by 3 bases, with 6 bases of the junction left unmatched. CDR3 region: CASSQSSGSVYEQYF. Here the CDR3 DNA reads TGTGCCAGCAGCCAATCCAGCGGGAGCGTCTACGAGCAGTACTTC.

The chain links TRBV9 to TRBJ2-7; 9 nucleotides align to TRBD1. Germline CDR1 SGDLS, CDR2 YYNGEE. V lost 4 bases to trimming and J lost 6 bases; unmatched junction nucleotides: 11. This CDR3 comprises 15 residues. The CDR3, as DNA: TGTGCCAGCAGCCTAACGGGACAGGGAGCGTCCGAGCAGTACTTC. Amino acids: CASSLTGQGASEQYF. Based on the CDR3 plus reference TRBV9 and TRBJ2-7, the full variable domain is DSGVTQTPKHLITATGQRVTLRCSPRSGDLSVYWYQQSLDQGLQFLIQYYNGEERAKGNILERFSAQQFPDLHSELNLSSLELGDSALYFCASSLTGQGASEQYFGPGTRLTVT.

This clone appeared a few times. This CDR3 reads CASSPSTGVNSNQPQHF. As DNA, the CDR3 is TGTGCCAGCAGTCCCTCGACAGGGGTAAATAGCAATCAGCCCCAGCATTTT. The V and J genes are TRBV27 and TRBJ1-5, with 8 positions matching TRBD1. Germline assignment: CDR1 MNHEY and CDR2 SMNVEV (reference sequence). V shed 5 bases, J shed 0 bases, and the junction held 9 bases outside the gene matches. The CDR3 covers 17 residues.

This chain uses TRBV5-1 with TRBJ2-3; 12 bases are a match to TRBD2. The CDR3 runs to 15 residues. J was trimmed by 4 bases and V by 3 bases; bases with no gene match: 3. Looked up from germline, CDR1 is SGHRS and CDR2 is YFSETQ. The DNA of the CDR3 is TGCGCCAGCAGCTCTACTAGCGGGAGGCCAGATACGCAGTATTTT. It encodes CASSSTSGRPDTQYF.

The chain recombines TRBV11-2 with TRBJ2-7; tentative D call: TRBD2 (5 bases). The CDR3 length is 14 residues. CDR1 SGHAT and CDR2 FQNNGV come from the germline V gene. Trimming shortened V by 5 bases and J by 2 bases, and 13 bases separated the two germline ends. CDR3 loop: CASSALATAYEQYF. The CDR3 bases are TGTGCCAGCAGCGCGTTAGCGACGGCCTACGAGCAGTACTTC.

The chain couples TRBV7-2 to TRBJ1-2; 7 bases agree with TRBD1. This CDR3 region has 15 residues. Per germline, CDR1 SGHTA and CDR2 FQGNSA. Germline trimming cut 5 bases from V and 8 bases from J; bases unmatched to any gene: 14. The CDR3 is CASSRQTGSVQGYTF. The CDR3 DNA is TGTGCCAGCAGCCGTCAGACAGGGTCTGTTCAGGGCTACACCTTC. The whole variable domain, remainder taken from reference TRBV7-2 and TRBJ1-2, is GAGVSQSPSNKVTEKGKDVELRCDPISGHTALYWYRQSLGQGLEFLIYFQGNSAPDKSGLPSDRFSAERTGGSVSTLTIQRTQQEDSAVYLCASSRQTGSVQGYTFGSGTRLTVV.

The CDR3 here is CASSGDVGEKLFF. The CDR3 bases are TGTGCCAGCAGCGGGGATGTGGGTGAAAAACTGTTTTTT. The gene calls are TRBV28 and TRBJ1-4; D call uncertain. With 6 bases removed from V and 7 bases from J, the gap between germline ends came to 12 bases. CDR3 length equals 13 residues. Per the germline V gene, CDR1 is MDHEN and CDR2 is SYDVKM.

This clone was seen only a few times. The chain combines TRBV28 with TRBJ1-1, with a possible D match to TRBD1 (6 bases). The CDR3 consists of 13 residues. Germline assignment: CDR1 MDHEN and CDR2 SYDVKM. V was clipped by 8 bases and J by 2 bases, with 12 bases between them. DNA of the CDR3: TGTGCCAGCCTCGGACAGCCAAACACTGAAGCTTTCTTT. Protein sequence: CASLGQPNTEAFF.

V and J are TRBV11-3 and TRBJ2-2, with D tentatively TRBD1 (6 bases). The germline V gene encodes CDR1 SGHNT and CDR2 YENEEA. This CDR3 has 15 amino acids. Trimming cost V 8 bases and J 1 base, with 14 bases left between them. The DNA for the CDR3 is TGTGCCAGCCACCCGGGGACAAGGAACACCGGGGAGCTGTTTTTT. This codes for CASHPGTRNTGELFF.

This sequence joins TRBV6-5 and TRBJ1-1; the match to TRBD1 covers 7 bases. Per the germline V gene, CDR1 is MNHEY and CDR2 is SVGAGI. The V gene end was trimmed by 6 bases and the J gene end by 1 base; junction bases not matched to a gene: 5. The CDR3 is 14 amino acids. The DNA for the CDR3 is TGTGCCAGCAGCGAGACAGGGAAGAACACTGAAGCTTTCTTT. This gives the protein CASSETGKNTEAFF.

The CDR3 reads CASRWGAPGELFF. CDR3 nucleotide sequence: TGTGCCAGCAGATGGGGAGCCCCCGGGGAGCTGTTTTTT. This rearrangement joins TRBV28 to TRBJ2-2; the D gene is possibly TRBD2 (5 bases). This CDR3 has 13 amino acids. Germline CDR1 MDHEN, CDR2 SYDVKM. V lost 6 bases and J 6 bases, leaving 11 bases between the germline ends. Full variable domain (missing parts from reference TRBV28 and TRBJ2-2): DVKVTQSSRYLVKRTGEKVFLECVQDMDHENMFWYRQDPGLGLRLIYFSYDVKMKEKGDIPEGYSVSREKKERFSLILESASTNQTSMYLCASRWGAPGELFFGEGSRLTVL.

CDR3 amino acids: CASSRVGREAPRSYNEQFF. The CDR3 nucleotides are TGTGCCAGCAGCCGGGTGGGGCGGGAGGCCCCCCGCTCCTACAATGAGCAGTTCTTC. The chain joins TRBV4-2 to TRBJ2-1, with TRBD2 matching 8 bases. Germline CDR1 and CDR2: LGHNA and YNFKEQ. The V gene end was trimmed by 4 bases and the J gene end by 0 bases; junction bases not matched to a gene: 14. The CDR3 totals 19 residues.

V is TRBV14 and J is TRBJ2-3, with 9 nucleotides matching TRBD2. Per the germline V gene, CDR1 is SGHDN and CDR2 is FVKESK. The CDR3 covers 16 residues. The V and J ends lost 4 bases and 3 bases, in that order; junction bases with no gene match: 8. The CDR3 nucleotides read TGTGCCAGCAGCCGAGTAGCGGGAGCCCCGACAGATACGCAGTATTTT. Protein: CASSRVAGAPTDTQYF.

CDR3: CASSQPGTGKNIQYF. The CDR3 DNA reads TGTGCCAGTAGTCAACCCGGGACAGGGAAAAACATTCAGTACTTC. The rearrangement uses TRBV19 and TRBJ2-4; 9 nucleotides line up with TRBD1. In germline, CDR1 is LNHDA, CDR2 SQIVND (reference sequence). This CDR3 region has 15 residues. V lost 5 bases and J lost 4; bases outside the gene matches: 6.

In this sample, this clone turned up once. The chain carries TRBV29-1 and TRBJ2-7; TRBD1 agrees at 8 bases. The CDR3 sequence is 15 residues long. V was clipped by 0 bases and J by 1 base; unmatched bases: 5. Germline values: CDR1 SQVTM, CDR2 ANQGSEA. Written as DNA, the CDR3 is TGCAGCGTTGAAGAAGAGGGACAGGAATCCTACGAGCAGTACTTC. It is translated as CSVEEEGQESYEQYF.

The chain recombines TRBV2 with TRBJ2-2, with a possible D match to TRBD1 (6 bases). The CDR3 contains 16 residues. CDR1 is SNHLY, CDR2 FYNNEI, per germline. Trimming took 5 bases from V and 1 from J, leaving 14 bases between them. As DNA, the CDR3 is TGTGCCAGCAGTAGAATCGGGACAAAGAACACCGGGGAGCTGTTTTTT. Translated, it gives CASSRIGTKNTGELFF.

This rearrangement joins TRBV2 to TRBJ2-1, with 7 bases matching TRBD2. J lost 3 bases, V lost 0 bases, and 8 bases had no gene match. This CDR3 comprises 17 residues. From germline, CDR1 is SNHLY and CDR2 FYNNEI. Here the CDR3 reads CASSEARLASGYNEQFF. The CDR3 nucleotides read TGTGCCAGCAGTGAAGCGCGTTTGGCTAGCGGCTACAATGAGCAGTTCTTC.

V is TRBV11-2 and J is TRBJ2-5; maybe TRBD1 (6 bases). This CDR3 is 16 amino acids long. V dropped 5 bases and J dropped 4 bases, with 20 bases sitting between them. CDR1 is SGHAT, CDR2 FQNNGV, per germline. The CDR3 DNA reads as TGTGCCAGCAGCCGAGGCCACCAGGGGAGCGGAGAGACCCAGTACTTC. Translation: CASSRGHQGSGETQYF.

The chain employs TRBV2 and TRBJ1-1; 9 positions agree with TRBD1. Trimming removed 9 bases from V and 5 bases from J; junction bases left unmatched: 7. The V gene's germline CDR1 is SNHLY and CDR2 FYNNEI. CDR3 length: 13 residues. The CDR3 here is CARKQGAGTEAFF. Written as DNA, the CDR3 is TGTGCCAGAAAACAGGGGGCAGGGACTGAAGCTTTCTTT.

The chain is built from TRBV2 and TRBJ1-5; no definite D call. This CDR3 region has 14 residues. Trimming shortened V by 4 bases and J by 4 bases, and 11 bases separated the two germline ends. Germline-derived CDR1 and CDR2 are SNHLY and FYNNEI. The CDR3 loop reads CASSGFGPNQPQHF. DNA for the CDR3: TGTGCCAGCAGTGGGTTTGGCCCAAATCAGCCCCAGCATTTT.

The V call is TRBV2, the J call TRBJ2-7, with 10 bases aligning to TRBD2. With 7 bases clipped from V and 3 bases from J, the junction kept 9 bases outside the gene matches. The germline V gene has CDR1 SNHLY and CDR2 FYNNEI. CDR3 length: 15 residues. CDR3 in DNA: TGTGCCAGCAAAACGGGACTAGCGCTAAACTACGAGCAGTACTTC. This codes for CASKTGLALNYEQYF.

The chain links TRBV10-2 to TRBJ1-5; perhaps TRBD1 as D (6 bases). Germline CDR1 reads WSHSY; CDR2 reads SAAADI. The length of the CDR3 is 15 residues. The V and J ends lost 6 bases and 0 bases respectively, with 12 bases between them. This CDR3 reads CASSTAGASNQPQHF. The CDR3 DNA reads as TGCGCCAGCAGCACGGCAGGGGCTAGCAATCAGCCCCAGCATTTT.

The chain carries TRBV5-4 and TRBJ2-1, with TRBD1 identical over 9 bases. This CDR3 comprises 17 residues. Germline V gene data show CDR1 as SGHNT and CDR2 as YYREEE (reference sequence). The junction had 9 bases not matched to a gene; V was cut back by 2 bases and J by 3 bases. The CDR3 DNA follows: TGTGCCAGCAGCTTTTCCTCCGGGACAGGGTACTACAATGAGCAGTTCTTC. Translation gives CASSFSSGTGYYNEQFF.

V and J are TRBV6-1 and TRBJ2-2; 8 bases line up with TRBD1. The germline V gene encodes CDR1 MNHNS and CDR2 SASEGT. With V trimmed by 1 base and J by 0 bases, 4 bases remained unmatched. CDR3 length: 17 amino acids. The CDR3 protein is CASSEELGQANTGELFF. Written as DNA, the CDR3 is TGTGCCAGCAGTGAAGAATTGGGACAGGCGAACACCGGGGAGCTGTTTTTT.